The 31 T cell receptor beta chains listed next were all sequenced from one sample in a study of blood T cell repertoires in COVID-19. Produced via immunoSEQ multiplex PCR; TCRdb's table is partial and in-frame only. The sample lists fewer than 350,000 clones, roughly nine tenths occurring once. Sequencing was carried out using PBMCs or T cells enriched from blood (not recorded which). The receptors shown here come from a man in his sixties who had recovered from COVID-19.

V usage is TRBV29-1 and J usage is TRBJ2-1; D remains ambiguous. V was cut by 5 bases and J by 7 bases, with 15 bases left in between. There are 13 residues in the CDR3. Germline V CDR1 and CDR2: SQVTM, ANQGSEA. The CDR3: CSVLGPSFNEQFF. The CDR3 DNA reads TGCAGCGTTCTTGGCCCTTCTTTTAATGAGCAGTTCTTC.

Only one count was recorded for this clone. The genes are TRBV5-8 and TRBJ1-3, with 8 bases that match TRBD1. The CDR3 loop spans 15 amino acids. The V gene end was trimmed by 4 bases and the J gene end by 6 bases; junction bases not matched to a gene: 9. Germline assignment: CDR1 SGHTS and CDR2 YDEGEE. In nucleotides, the CDR3 is TGTGCCAGCAGCAGGACGGACAGGGTGGAAAACACCATATATTTT. This encodes CASSRTDRVENTIYF. Filled out from reference TRBV5-8 and TRBJ1-3, the complete variable domain reads EAGVTQSPTHLIKTRGQQATLRCSPISGHTSVYWYQQALGLGLQFLLWYDEGEERNRGNFPPRFSGRQFPNYSSELNVNALELEDSALYLCASSRTDRVENTIYFGEGSWLTVV.

Turning to this clone: The same CDR3 also results from other DNA sequences found in this sample. CDR3 protein: CASSVVGQGDTEAFF. As DNA, the CDR3 is TGTGCCAGCAGCGTAGTAGGGCAGGGGGACACTGAAGCTTTCTTT. The chain couples TRBV9 to TRBJ1-1; 7 bases agree with TRBD1. Trimming removed 0 bases from V and 3 bases from J; junction bases left unmatched: 5. CDR1 and CDR2 (germline): SGDLS, YYNGEE. The CDR3 sequence is 15 residues long.

This chain uses TRBV2 with TRBJ2-3; 7 nucleotides agree with TRBD2. The ends lost 6 bases at V and 2 bases at J; junction bases unmatched: 11. The CDR3 runs to 16 residues. In germline, CDR1 is SNHLY, CDR2 FYNNEI. The CDR3 DNA follows: TGTGCCAGCAGGGCCCTAGGCGGGAGCACCACAGATACGCAGTATTTT. This codes for CASRALGGSTTDTQYF.

This chain links TRBV6-2 or TRBV6-3 with TRBJ2-1, with 11 nucleotides matching TRBD2. J lost 4 bases, V lost 5 bases, and 10 bases had no gene match. Germline V gene data show CDR1 as MNHEY and CDR2 as SVGEGT. The CDR3 contains 17 residues. CDR3 nucleotide sequence: TGTGCCAGCAGTATTTCAACGGGACTAGCGGCTTACAATGAGCAGTTCTTC. Translation gives CASSISTGLAAYNEQFF.

The chain carries TRBV28 and TRBJ2-3, with TRBD2 matching over 7 bases. CDR3 size: 13 residues. Germline CDR1 is MDHEN and CDR2 is SYDVKM. The CDR3 spells CASSSGNPDTQYF. CDR3 nucleotides: TGTGCTAGCTCAAGCGGGAACCCAGATACGCAGTATTTT.

This chain links TRBV28 with TRBJ2-1; 7 bases agree with TRBD2. After removal of 6 bases from V and 0 bases from J, the junction contained 23 bases not matched to a gene. Germline-derived CDR1 and CDR2 are MDHEN and SYDVKM. This CDR3 spans 21 amino acids. CDR3 protein: CASSLRIGREGLESSYNEQFF. CDR3 DNA sequence: TGTGCCAGCAGCCTCAGGATTGGGAGGGAGGGCCTAGAGAGCTCCTACAATGAGCAGTTCTTC.

The chain carries TRBV5-4 and TRBJ2-2, with 12 nucleotides matching TRBD2. Per germline, CDR1 SGHNT and CDR2 YYREEE (reference sequence). The junction had 4 bases not matched to a gene; V was cut back by 4 bases and J by 3 bases. This CDR3 is built from 16 residues. The chain's CDR3 is CASSPGLAGYTGELFF. The CDR3 DNA is TGTGCCAGCAGCCCGGGACTAGCGGGTTACACCGGGGAGCTGTTTTTT.

This chain uses TRBV3-1 (or the pseudogene TRBV3-2) with TRBJ2-7; D not resolved. V was clipped by 4 bases and J by 4 bases, with 5 bases between them. The CDR3 sequence is 11 residues long. Germline V gene lookup returns CDR1 LGHDT and CDR2 YNNKEL (reference sequence). The CDR3 is CASSLYYEQYF. In DNA, the CDR3 is TGTGCCAGCAGCCTGTATTACGAGCAGTACTTC.

The chain's CDR3 is CASSEEQGEMETQYF. In DNA, the CDR3 is TGTGCCAGCAGTGAAGAGCAGGGTGAGATGGAGACCCAGTACTTC. The V gene is TRBV2, the J gene TRBJ2-5; D possibly corresponds to TRBD1 (5 bases). The V end was cut by 1 base, the J end by 5 bases, with 14 bases between. CDR1 and CDR2 from the germline V gene are SNHLY and FYNNEI. CDR3 size: 15 residues. Variable domain in full (rest from reference TRBV2 and TRBJ2-5): EPEVTQTPSHQVTQMGQEVILRCVPISNHLYFYWYRQILGQKVEFLVSFYNNEISEKSEIFDDQFSVERPDGSNFTLKIRSTKLEDSAMYFCASSEEQGEMETQYFGPGTRLLVL.

This clone appeared a single time. The J gene is TRBJ2-7, the V gene TRBV4-3; TRBD1 might be the D (5 bases). V was trimmed by 1 base and J by 0 bases, leaving 7 bases between them. Per germline, CDR1 LGHNA and CDR2 YSLEER. The CDR3 runs 14 residues. The CDR3, as DNA: TGCGCCAGCAGCCAAGGGGGCACCTCCTACGAGCAGTACTTC. Protein product: CASSQGGTSYEQYF.

The V gene is TRBV7-3, the J gene TRBJ2-3; D gene ambiguous. V lost 2 bases and J 0 bases, leaving 9 bases between the germline ends. This CDR3 is built from 15 residues. CDR1 and CDR2 (germline): SGHTA, FQGTGA. CDR3 residues: CASSLYYSSTDTQYF. The CDR3 nucleotides are TGTGCCAGCAGCTTATATTACAGCAGCACAGATACGCAGTATTTT.

The chain links TRBV24-1 to TRBJ1-5; 7 bases align to TRBD1. V was pared by 2 bases and J by 9 bases, with 9 bases of the junction left unmatched. Looked up from germline, CDR1 is KGHDR and CDR2 is SFDVKD. The CDR3 has 15 amino acids. CDR3 bases: TGTGCCACCAGTGATTCGAGACAGGGAGTGGGGCCCCAGCATTTT. Protein product: CATSDSRQGVGPQHF.

The J gene is TRBJ2-4, the V gene TRBV11-1; 7 bases match TRBD2. V was clipped by 1 base and J by 7 bases; unmatched bases: 7. The CDR3 contains 15 residues. In germline, CDR1 is SGHAT, CDR2 FQDESV (reference sequence). CDR3 DNA: TGTGCCAGCAGCTTAGAAAGAGCCGGGGGGAACATTCAGTACTTC. It codes for CASSLERAGGNIQYF.

The V gene is TRBV19, the J gene TRBJ1-5; 11 positions agree with TRBD1. Trimming took 5 bases from V and 6 from J; bases not matched to a gene: 9. Germline V CDR1 and CDR2: LNHDA, SQIVND (reference sequence). This CDR3 contains 16 residues. The CDR3 loop reads CASSVYGTGGSQPQHF. The CDR3 bases are TGTGCCAGTAGTGTCTACGGGACAGGGGGTAGTCAGCCCCAGCATTTT.

This rearrangement joins TRBV9 to TRBJ1-2, with TRBD1 identical over 9 bases. The CDR3 covers 16 residues. Germline loops: CDR1 SGDLS, CDR2 YYNGEE. Trimming removed 5 bases from V and 1 base from J; junction bases left unmatched: 9. The CDR3 DNA reads TGTGCCAGCAGGCCGGCTAACAGGGGGCTTAACTATGGCTACACCTTC. It specifies CASRPANRGLNYGYTF.

The chain is built from TRBV19 and TRBJ2-1, with 10 bases fitting TRBD2. This CDR3 comprises 15 residues. Trimming took 6 bases from V and 7 from J; bases not matched to a gene: 9. CDR1 is LNHDA, CDR2 SQIVND, per germline (reference sequence). The CDR3 loop reads CASSPGTSEVNEQFF. For the CDR3, the DNA is TGTGCCAGTAGCCCCGGGACTAGCGAGGTAAATGAGCAGTTCTTC. The full variable domain, with the rest looked up from reference TRBV19 and TRBJ2-1, is DGGITQSPKYLFRKEGQNVTLSCEQNLNHDAMYWYRQDPGQGLRLIYYSQIVNDFQKGDIAEGYSVSREKKESFPLTVTSAQKNPTAFYLCASSPGTSEVNEQFFGPGTRLTVL.

The CDR3 is CASSQIRTGPYEQYF. CDR3 bases: TGTGCCAGCAGTCAGATCCGGACAGGACCCTACGAGCAGTACTTC. This sequence joins TRBV6-2 or TRBV6-3 and TRBJ2-7; 7 nucleotides align to TRBD1. V was clipped by 5 bases and J by 2 bases; unmatched bases: 9. Germline CDR1 and CDR2: MNHEY and SVGEGT. CDR3 length: 15 amino acids.

The chain has TRBV6-2 or TRBV6-3 and TRBJ2-5; 7 bases agree with TRBD1. Trimming removed 6 bases from V and 2 bases from J; junction bases left unmatched: 6. The CDR3 length is 14 residues. The germline gives CDR1 MNHEY, CDR2 SVGEGT. CDR3 sequence (DNA): TGTGCCAGCAGCCACCCACAGGGGCAAGAGACCCAGTACTTC. Residues: CASSHPQGQETQYF.

The chain is built from TRBV7-9 and TRBJ1-3; 9 bases are a match to TRBD1. Germline V gene data show CDR1 as SEHNR and CDR2 as FQNEAQ (reference sequence). With 1 base clipped from V and 4 bases from J, the junction kept 2 bases outside the gene matches. There are 15 residues in the CDR3. The CDR3 DNA reads as TGTGCCAGCAGCTTAGACAGGGGGCAAGGAAACACCATATATTTT. This translates into CASSLDRGQGNTIYF.

V usage is TRBV3-1 (or the pseudogene TRBV3-2) and J usage is TRBJ1-2, with 9 bases matching TRBD1. J gave up 5 bases and V 4 bases, and 14 bases lay outside the gene matches. This CDR3 is 17 amino acids long. Germline CDR1 and CDR2: LGHDT and YNNKEL (reference sequence). The CDR3 region has the DNA TGTGCCAGCAGCCTCGGACAGGGGAAGTATGGCGTTTATGGCTACACCTTC. It encodes CASSLGQGKYGVYGYTF.

This clone was recorded once. The chain has TRBV7-9 and TRBJ1-2; 8 nucleotides match TRBD1. Germline CDR1 and CDR2: SEHNR and FQNEAQ (reference sequence). V lost 1 base and J lost 6; bases outside the gene matches: 10. This CDR3 is built from 16 residues. The CDR3 DNA reads as TGTGCCAGCAGCTTAGGATCTAGGACAGGGTTGAATGGCTACACCTTC. Translated, it gives CASSLGSRTGLNGYTF.

In its sample, this clone was seen once. The chain links TRBV28 to TRBJ1-5, with D perhaps matching TRBD1 (6 bases). This CDR3 contains 15 residues. CDR1 is MDHEN and CDR2 is SYDVKM in the germline V gene. Trimming pared 3 bases from V and 2 bases from J, leaving 11 bases between. CDR3 bases: TGTGCCAGCAGTTTTGAGGGGGGGGGCAATCAGCCCCAGCATTTT. Translation gives CASSFEGGGNQPQHF. The entire variable domain, with the rest obtained from reference TRBV28 and TRBJ1-5, is as follows: DVKVTQSSRYLVKRTGEKVFLECVQDMDHENMFWYRQDPGLGLRLIYFSYDVKMKEKGDIPEGYSVSREKKERFSLILESASTNQTSMYLCASSFEGGGNQPQHFGDGTRLSIL.

The genes are TRBV5-4 and TRBJ2-3; D is perhaps TRBD2 (5 bases). CDR1 and CDR2 (germline): SGHNT, YYREEE (reference sequence). The CDR3 loop spans 15 amino acids. Trimming took 3 bases from V and 4 from J, leaving 15 bases between them. CDR3 nucleotides: TGTGCCAGCAGCTCCGGACTCGCCGGGGCAGATACGCAGTATTTT. Protein sequence: CASSSGLAGADTQYF.

The chain employs TRBV12-2 and TRBJ1-2. TRBV12-2 is tagged as a pseudogene. This CDR3 spans 17 amino acids. In nucleotides, the CDR3 is TGTGCAAGTCGCTTAGCCCGGGTGGCGGATAATAACTATGGCTACACCTTC. As protein: CASRLARVADNNYGYTF.

V is TRBV7-6 and J is TRBJ1-6; TRBD1 agrees at 7 bases. The CDR3 runs to 15 residues. Looked up from germline, CDR1 is SGHVS and CDR2 is FNYEAQ. V lost 5 bases to trimming and J lost 10 bases; unmatched junction nucleotides: 11. The CDR3 is CASSPTRGYLSPLHF. CDR3 nucleotide sequence: TGTGCCAGCAGCCCGACCAGGGGGTACCTATCACCCCTCCACTTT.

The rearrangement joins TRBV15 to TRBJ1-1; tentative D call: TRBD1 (6 bases). The CDR3 runs 15 residues. Germline V lookup: CDR1 LNHNV, CDR2 YYDKDF (reference sequence). V lost 0 bases and J 4 bases, leaving 12 bases between the germline ends. The CDR3 nucleotides are TGTGCCACCAGCAGAGATTACACAGGGAGCACTGAAGCTTTCTTT. Its protein is CATSRDYTGSTEAFF.

The chain carries TRBV19 and TRBJ1-1; 9 bases fit TRBD1. V was clipped by 7 bases and J by 1 base; unmatched bases: 13. There are 17 residues in the CDR3. Germline CDR1 and CDR2: LNHDA and SQIVND (reference sequence). For the CDR3, the DNA is TGTGCCAGTATTCCTTCCACCGGGACAGGGAGGAACACTGAAGCTTTCTTT. It translates to CASIPSTGTGRNTEAFF.

Comment on this clone: Other DNA sequences in the sample encode the same CDR3. The chain carries TRBV18 and TRBJ2-1, with D unresolved. CDR1 and CDR2 from the germline V gene are KGHSH and LQKENI. Trimming removed 2 bases at V and 6 bases at J, with 8 bases between. This CDR3 contains 13 residues. This CDR3 reads CASSPSLTNEQFF. The CDR3 DNA sequence: TGTGCCAGCTCACCAAGCCTAACCAATGAGCAGTTCTTC.

The V and J genes are TRBV2 and TRBJ2-2, with 16 bases matching TRBD2. V was pared by 7 bases and J by 8 bases, with 4 bases of the junction left unmatched. Germline V gene lookup returns CDR1 SNHLY and CDR2 FYNNEI. This CDR3 comprises 15 residues. The DNA of the CDR3 is TGTGCCAGCATCGGGACTAGCGGGAGGGGTGGGGAGCTGTTTTTT. It yields the protein CASIGTSGRGGELFF.

This clone appeared once. V usage is TRBV5-4 and J usage is TRBJ1-6, with D uncertain. CDR1 is SGHNT and CDR2 is YYREEE in the germline V gene (reference sequence). Trimming shortened V by 0 bases and J by 9 bases, and 10 bases separated the two germline ends. The CDR3 has 14 amino acids. CDR3 residues: CASSLDWEGSPLHF. The CDR3 DNA reads as TGTGCCAGCAGCTTGGACTGGGAGGGTTCACCCCTCCACTTT.